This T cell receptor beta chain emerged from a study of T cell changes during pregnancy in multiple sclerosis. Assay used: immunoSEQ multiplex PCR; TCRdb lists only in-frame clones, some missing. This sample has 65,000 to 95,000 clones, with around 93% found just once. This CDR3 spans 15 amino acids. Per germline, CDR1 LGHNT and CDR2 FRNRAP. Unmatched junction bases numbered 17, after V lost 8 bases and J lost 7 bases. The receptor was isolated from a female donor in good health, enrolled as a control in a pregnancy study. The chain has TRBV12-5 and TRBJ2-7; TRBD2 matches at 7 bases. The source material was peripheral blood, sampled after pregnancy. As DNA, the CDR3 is TGTGCTAGTAAGAAATGGGGGGGACTCGTTTATGAGCAGTACTTC. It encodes CASKKWGGLVYEQYF.